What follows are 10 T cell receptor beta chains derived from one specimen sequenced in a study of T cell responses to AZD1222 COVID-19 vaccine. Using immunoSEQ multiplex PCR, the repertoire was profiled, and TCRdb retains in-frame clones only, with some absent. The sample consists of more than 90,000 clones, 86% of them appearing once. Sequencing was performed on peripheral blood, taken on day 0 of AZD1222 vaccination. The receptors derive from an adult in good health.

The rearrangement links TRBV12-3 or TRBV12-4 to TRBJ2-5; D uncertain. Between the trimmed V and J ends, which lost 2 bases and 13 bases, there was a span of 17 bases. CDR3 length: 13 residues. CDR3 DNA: TGTGCCAGCAGTTTATTCTCCCCGGCGGAACTGTACTTC. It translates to CASSLFSPAELYF.

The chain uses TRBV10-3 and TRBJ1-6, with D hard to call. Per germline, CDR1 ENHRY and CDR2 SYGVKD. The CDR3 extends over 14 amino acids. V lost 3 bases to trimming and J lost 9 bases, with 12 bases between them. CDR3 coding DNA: TGTGCCATCAGTGATTCTACTGATCGTTCACCCCTCCACTTT. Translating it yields CAISDSTDRSPLHF.

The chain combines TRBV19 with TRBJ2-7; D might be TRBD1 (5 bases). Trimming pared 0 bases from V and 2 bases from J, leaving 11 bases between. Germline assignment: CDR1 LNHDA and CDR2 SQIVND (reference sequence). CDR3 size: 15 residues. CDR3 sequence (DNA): TGTGCCAGTAGTATAGATTCTACAGGAGCCTACGAGCAGTACTTC. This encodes CASSIDSTGAYEQYF.

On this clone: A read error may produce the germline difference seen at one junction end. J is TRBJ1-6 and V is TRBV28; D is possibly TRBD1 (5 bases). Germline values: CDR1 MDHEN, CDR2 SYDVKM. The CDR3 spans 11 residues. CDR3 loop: CASSSWGPFSF. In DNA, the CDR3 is TGTGCCAGCAGTTCGTGGGGCCCTTTCTCCTTT.

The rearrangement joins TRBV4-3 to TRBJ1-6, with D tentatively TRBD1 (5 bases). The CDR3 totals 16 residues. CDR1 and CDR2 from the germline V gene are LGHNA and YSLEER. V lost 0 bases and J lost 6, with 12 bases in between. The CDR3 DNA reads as TGCGCCAGCAGCCAAGATAGCGGGGGTAGTAATTCACCCCTCCACTTT. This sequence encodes CASSQDSGGSNSPLHF.

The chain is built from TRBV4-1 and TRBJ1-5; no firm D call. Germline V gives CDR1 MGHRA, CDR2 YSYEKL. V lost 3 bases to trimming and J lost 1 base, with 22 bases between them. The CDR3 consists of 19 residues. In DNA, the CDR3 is TGCGCCAGCAGCCAGGGCATGAGGACCCTGCATTCCAGCAATCAGCCCCAGCATTTT. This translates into CASSQGMRTLHSSNQPQHF.

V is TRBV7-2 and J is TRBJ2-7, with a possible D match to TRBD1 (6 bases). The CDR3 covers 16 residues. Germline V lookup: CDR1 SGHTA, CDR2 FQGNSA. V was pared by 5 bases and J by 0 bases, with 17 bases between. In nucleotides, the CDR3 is TGTGCCAGCAGCATTGGGGCCCCAGGGGCCTCCTACGAGCAGTACTTC. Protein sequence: CASSIGAPGASYEQYF.

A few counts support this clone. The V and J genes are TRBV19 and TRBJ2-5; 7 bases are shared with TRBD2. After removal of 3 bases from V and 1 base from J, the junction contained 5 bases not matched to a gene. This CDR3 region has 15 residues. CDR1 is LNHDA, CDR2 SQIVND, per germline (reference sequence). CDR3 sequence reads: CASSMGGRGQETQYF. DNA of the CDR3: TGTGCCAGTAGTATGGGGGGGAGGGGCCAAGAGACCCAGTACTTC.

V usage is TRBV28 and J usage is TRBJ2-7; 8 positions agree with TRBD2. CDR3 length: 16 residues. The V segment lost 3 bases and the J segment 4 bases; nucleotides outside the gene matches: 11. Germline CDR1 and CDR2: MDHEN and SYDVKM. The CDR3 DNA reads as TGTGCCAGCAGTTTCCTTTTTTCGGCGGGAGGATACGAGCAGTACTTC. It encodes CASSFLFSAGGYEQYF.

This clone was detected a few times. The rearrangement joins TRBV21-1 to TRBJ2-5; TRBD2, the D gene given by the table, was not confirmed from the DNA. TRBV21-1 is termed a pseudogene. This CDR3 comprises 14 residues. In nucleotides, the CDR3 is TGTGCCAGCAGCTCTAGCGGCAAGAAAGAGACCCAGTACTTC. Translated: CASSSSGKKETQYF.